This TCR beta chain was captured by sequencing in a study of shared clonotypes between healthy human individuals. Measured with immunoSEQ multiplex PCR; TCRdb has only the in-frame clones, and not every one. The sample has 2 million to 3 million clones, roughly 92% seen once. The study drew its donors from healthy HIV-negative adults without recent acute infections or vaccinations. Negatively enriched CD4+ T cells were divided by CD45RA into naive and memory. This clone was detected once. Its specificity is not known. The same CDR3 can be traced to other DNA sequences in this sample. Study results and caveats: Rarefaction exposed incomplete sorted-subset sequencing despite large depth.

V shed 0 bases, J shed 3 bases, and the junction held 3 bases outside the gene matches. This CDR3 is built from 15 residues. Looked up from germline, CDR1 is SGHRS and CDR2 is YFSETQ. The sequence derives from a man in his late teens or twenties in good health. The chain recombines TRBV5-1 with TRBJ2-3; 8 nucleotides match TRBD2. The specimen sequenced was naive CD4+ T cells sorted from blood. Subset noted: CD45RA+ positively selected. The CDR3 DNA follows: TGCGCCAGCAGCTTGGCTAGCGGGCCTACAGATACGCAGTATTTT. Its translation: CASSLASGPTDTQYF.